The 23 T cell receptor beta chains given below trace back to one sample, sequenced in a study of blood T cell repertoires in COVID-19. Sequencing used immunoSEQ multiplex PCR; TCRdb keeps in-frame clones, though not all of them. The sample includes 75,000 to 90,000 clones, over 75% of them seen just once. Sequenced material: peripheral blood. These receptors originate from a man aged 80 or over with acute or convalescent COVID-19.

The CDR3 reads CASSLHPGGQGTGELFF. The CDR3 bases are TGTGCCAGCAGCTTACACCCGGGGGGCCAGGGTACCGGGGAGCTGTTTTTT. This chain links TRBV7-3 with TRBJ2-2, with D tentatively TRBD2 (7 bases). Trimming removed 2 bases at V and 5 bases at J, with 18 bases between. Germline V lookup: CDR1 SGHTA, CDR2 FQGTGA. CDR3 length: 17 amino acids.

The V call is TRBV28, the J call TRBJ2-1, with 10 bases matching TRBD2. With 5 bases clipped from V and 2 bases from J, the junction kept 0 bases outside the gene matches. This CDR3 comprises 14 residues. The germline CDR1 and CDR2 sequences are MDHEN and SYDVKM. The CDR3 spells CASSGLAAYNEQFF. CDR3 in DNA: TGTGCCAGCAGTGGACTAGCGGCCTACAATGAGCAGTTCTTC.

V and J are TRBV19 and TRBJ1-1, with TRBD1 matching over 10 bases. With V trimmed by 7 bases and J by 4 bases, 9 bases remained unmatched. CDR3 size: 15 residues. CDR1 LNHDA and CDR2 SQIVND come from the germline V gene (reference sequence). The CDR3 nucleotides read TGTGCCAGTATTACGACAGGGGGCGCTCGCACTGAAGCTTTCTTT. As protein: CASITTGGARTEAFF.

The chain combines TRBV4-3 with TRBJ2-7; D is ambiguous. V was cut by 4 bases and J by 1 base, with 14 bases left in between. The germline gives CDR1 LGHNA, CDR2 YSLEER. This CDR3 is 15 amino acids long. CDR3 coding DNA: TGCGCCAGCAGCCTCCACCTGAATCAGTCCTACGAGCAGTACTTC. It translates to CASSLHLNQSYEQYF.

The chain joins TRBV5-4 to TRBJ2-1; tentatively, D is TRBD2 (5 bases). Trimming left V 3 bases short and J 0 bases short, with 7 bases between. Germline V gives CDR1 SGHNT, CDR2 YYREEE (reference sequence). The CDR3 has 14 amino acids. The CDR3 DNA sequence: TGTGCCAGCAGCTCGGACTTCTCCTACAATGAGCAGTTCTTC. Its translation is CASSSDFSYNEQFF. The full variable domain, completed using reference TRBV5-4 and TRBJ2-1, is ETGVTQSPTHLIKTRGQQVTLRCSSQSGHNTVSWYQQALGQGPQFIFQYYREEENGRGNFPPRFSGLQFPNYSSELNVNALELDDSALYLCASSSDFSYNEQFFGPGTRLTVL.

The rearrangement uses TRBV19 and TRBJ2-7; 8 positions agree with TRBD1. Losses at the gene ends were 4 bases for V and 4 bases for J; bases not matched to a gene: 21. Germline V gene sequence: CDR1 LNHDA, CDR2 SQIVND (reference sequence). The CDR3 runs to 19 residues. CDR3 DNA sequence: TGTGCCAGTAGTAGGGAACGGGACAGGACGGCGAGGGGCTCTTACGAGCAGTACTTC. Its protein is CASSRERDRTARGSYEQYF.

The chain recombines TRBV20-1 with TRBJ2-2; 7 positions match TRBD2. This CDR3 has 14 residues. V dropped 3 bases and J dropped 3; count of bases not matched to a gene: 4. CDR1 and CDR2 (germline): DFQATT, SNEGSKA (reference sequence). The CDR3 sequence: CSASSREYTGELFF. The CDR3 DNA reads TGCAGTGCTAGTTCGCGGGAGTACACCGGGGAGCTGTTTTTT.

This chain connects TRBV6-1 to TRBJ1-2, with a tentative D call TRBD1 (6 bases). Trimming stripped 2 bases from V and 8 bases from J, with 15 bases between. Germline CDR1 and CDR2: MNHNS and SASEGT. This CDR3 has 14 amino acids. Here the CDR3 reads CASSEFSRDIGYTF. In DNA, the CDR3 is TGTGCCAGCAGTGAATTTAGTAGGGACATCGGCTACACCTTC.

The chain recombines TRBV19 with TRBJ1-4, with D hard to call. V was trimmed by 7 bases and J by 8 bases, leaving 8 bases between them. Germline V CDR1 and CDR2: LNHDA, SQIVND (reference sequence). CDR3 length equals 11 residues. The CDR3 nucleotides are TGTGCCAGTACCCCCGGGGAAAAACTGTTTTTT. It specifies CASTPGEKLFF.

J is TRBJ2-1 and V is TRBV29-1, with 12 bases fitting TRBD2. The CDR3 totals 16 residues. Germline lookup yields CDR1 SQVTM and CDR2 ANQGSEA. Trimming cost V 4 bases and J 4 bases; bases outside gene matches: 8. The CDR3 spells CSVASGRADRYNEQFF. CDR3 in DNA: TGCAGCGTTGCTAGCGGGAGGGCCGATAGGTACAATGAGCAGTTCTTC.

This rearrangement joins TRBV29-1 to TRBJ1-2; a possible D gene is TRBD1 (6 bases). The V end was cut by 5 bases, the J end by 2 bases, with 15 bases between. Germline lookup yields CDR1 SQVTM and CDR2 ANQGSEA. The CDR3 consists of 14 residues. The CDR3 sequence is CSVPWGQDNYGYTF. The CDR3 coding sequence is TGCAGCGTTCCTTGGGGGCAGGACAACTATGGCTACACCTTC.

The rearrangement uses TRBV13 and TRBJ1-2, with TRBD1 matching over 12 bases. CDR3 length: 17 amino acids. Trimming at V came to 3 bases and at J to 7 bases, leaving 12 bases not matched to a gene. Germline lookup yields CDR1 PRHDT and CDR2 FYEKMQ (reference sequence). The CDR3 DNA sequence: TGTGCCAGCAGCTTTAACGGCCCGGGACAGGGGGCTGCTGGCTACACCTTC. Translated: CASSFNGPGQGAAGYTF.

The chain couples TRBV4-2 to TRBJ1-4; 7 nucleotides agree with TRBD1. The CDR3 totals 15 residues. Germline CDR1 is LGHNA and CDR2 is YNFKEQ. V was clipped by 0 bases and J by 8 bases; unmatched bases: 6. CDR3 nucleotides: TGTGCCAGCAGCCAAGACAACAGGGGTTTCGAAAAACTGTTTTTT. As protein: CASSQDNRGFEKLFF.

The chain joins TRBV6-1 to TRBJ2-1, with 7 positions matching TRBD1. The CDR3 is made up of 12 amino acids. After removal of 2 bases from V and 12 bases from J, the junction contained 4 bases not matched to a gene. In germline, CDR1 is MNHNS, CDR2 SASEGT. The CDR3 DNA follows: TGTGCCAGCAGTGAAATGGGACAGAGGCAGTTCTTC. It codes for CASSEMGQRQFF.

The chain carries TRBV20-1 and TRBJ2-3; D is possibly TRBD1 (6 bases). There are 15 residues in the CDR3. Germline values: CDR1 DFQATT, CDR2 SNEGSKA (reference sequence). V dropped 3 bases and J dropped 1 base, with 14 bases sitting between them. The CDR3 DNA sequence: TGCAGTGCTAGTATATGGGCAGGGGGCACAGATACGCAGTATTTT. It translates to CSASIWAGGTDTQYF.

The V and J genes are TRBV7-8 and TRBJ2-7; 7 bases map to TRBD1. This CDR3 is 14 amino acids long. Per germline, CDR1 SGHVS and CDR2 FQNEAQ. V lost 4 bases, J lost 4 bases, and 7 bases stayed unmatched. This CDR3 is CASSSQGDKYEQYF. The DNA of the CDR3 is TGTGCCAGCAGCTCCCAGGGGGATAAGTACGAGCAGTACTTC.

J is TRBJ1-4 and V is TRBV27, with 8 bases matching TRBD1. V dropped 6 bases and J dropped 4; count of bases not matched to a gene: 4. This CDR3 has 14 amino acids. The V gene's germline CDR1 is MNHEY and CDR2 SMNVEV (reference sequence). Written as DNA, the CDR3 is TGTGCCAGCAGCCGGACAGGGTTTAATGAAAAACTGTTTTTT. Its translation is CASSRTGFNEKLFF.

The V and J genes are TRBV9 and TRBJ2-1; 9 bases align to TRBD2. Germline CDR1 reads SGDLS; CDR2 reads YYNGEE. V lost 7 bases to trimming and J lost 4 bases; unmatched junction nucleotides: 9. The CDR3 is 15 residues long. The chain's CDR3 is CASGKTSGPYNEQFF. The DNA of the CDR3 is TGTGCCAGCGGGAAAACTAGCGGGCCATACAATGAGCAGTTCTTC.

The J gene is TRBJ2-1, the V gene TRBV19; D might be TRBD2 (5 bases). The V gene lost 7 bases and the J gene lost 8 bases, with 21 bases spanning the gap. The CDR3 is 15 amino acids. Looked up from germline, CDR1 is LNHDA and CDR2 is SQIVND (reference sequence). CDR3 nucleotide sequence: TGTGCCAGTACCCCCAGGCTAGCCGGTTCGCATGAGCAGTTCTTC. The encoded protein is CASTPRLAGSHEQFF.

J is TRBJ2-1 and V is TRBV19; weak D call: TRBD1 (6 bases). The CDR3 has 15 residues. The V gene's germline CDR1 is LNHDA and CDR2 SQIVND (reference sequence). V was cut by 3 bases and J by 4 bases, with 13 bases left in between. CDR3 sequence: CASSIKWQGYNEQFF. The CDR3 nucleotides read TGTGCCAGTAGTATCAAGTGGCAGGGGTACAATGAGCAGTTCTTC.

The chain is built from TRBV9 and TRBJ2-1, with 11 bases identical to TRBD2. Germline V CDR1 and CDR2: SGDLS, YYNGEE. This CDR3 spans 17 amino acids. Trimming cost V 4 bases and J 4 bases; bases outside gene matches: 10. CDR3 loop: CASSSYSGRAFYNEQFF. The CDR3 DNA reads TGTGCCAGCAGCTCTTATAGCGGGAGGGCCTTTTACAATGAGCAGTTCTTC.

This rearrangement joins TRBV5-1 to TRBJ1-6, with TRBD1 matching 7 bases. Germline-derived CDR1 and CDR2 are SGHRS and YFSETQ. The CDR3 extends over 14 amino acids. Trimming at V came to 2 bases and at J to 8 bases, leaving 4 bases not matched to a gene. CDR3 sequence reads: CASSFTGDDSPLHF. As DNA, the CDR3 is TGCGCCAGCAGCTTTACAGGGGACGATTCACCCCTCCACTTT.

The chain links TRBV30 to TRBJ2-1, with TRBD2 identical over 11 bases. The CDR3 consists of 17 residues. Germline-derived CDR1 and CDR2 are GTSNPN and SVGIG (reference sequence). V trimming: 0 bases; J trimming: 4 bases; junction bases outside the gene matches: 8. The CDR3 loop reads CAWSVEGLAGGYNEQFF. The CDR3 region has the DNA TGTGCCTGGAGTGTGGAGGGGCTAGCGGGAGGATACAATGAGCAGTTCTTC.